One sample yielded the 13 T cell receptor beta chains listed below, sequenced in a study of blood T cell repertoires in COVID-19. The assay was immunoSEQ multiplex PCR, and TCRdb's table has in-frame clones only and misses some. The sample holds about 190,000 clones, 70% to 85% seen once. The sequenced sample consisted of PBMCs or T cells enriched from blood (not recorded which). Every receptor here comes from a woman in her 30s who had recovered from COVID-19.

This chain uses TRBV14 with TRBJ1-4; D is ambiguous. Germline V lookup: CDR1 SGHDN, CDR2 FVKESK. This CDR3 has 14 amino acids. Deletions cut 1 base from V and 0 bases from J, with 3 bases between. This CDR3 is CASSQAATNEKLFF. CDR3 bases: TGTGCCAGCAGCCAAGCAGCAACTAATGAAAAACTGTTTTTT.

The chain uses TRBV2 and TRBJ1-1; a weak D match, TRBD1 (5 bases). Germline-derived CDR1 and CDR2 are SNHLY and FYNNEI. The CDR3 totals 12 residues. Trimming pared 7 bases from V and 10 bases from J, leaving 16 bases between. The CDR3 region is CASTIGGAGAFF. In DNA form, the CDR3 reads TGTGCCAGCACCATAGGAGGGGCGGGAGCTTTCTTT.

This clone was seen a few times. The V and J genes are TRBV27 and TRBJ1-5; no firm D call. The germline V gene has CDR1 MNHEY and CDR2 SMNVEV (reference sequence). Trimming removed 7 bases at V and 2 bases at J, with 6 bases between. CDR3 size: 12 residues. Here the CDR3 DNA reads TGTGCCAGCACCCAGGGCAATCAGCCCCAGCATTTT. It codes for CASTQGNQPQHF.

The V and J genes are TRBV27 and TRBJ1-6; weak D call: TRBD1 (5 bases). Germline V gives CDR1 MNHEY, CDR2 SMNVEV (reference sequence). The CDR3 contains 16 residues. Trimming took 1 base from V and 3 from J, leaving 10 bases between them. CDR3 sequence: CASSLFRGSYNSPLHF. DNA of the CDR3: TGTGCCAGCAGTTTATTTAGGGGAAGCTATAATTCACCCCTCCACTTT.

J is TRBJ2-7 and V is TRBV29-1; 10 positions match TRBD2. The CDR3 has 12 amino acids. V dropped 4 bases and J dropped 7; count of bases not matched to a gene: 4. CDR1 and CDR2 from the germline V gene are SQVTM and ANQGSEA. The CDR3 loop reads CSVASGRGEQYF. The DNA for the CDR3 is TGCAGCGTTGCGAGCGGGAGGGGGGAGCAGTACTTC.

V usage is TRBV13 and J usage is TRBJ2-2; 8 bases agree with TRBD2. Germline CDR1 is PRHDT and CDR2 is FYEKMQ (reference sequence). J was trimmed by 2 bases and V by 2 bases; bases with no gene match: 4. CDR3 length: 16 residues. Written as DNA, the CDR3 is TGTGCCAGCAGCTTAAGACTAGCGCATAACACCGGGGAGCTGTTTTTT. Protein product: CASSLRLAHNTGELFF.

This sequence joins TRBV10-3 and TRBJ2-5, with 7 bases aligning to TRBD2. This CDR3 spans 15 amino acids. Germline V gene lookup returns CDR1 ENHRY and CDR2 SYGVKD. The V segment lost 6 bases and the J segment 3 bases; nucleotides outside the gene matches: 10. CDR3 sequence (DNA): TGTGCCATCAGCCGGCTGGGGGAGGGTGAAGAGACCCAGTACTTC. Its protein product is CAISRLGEGEETQYF.

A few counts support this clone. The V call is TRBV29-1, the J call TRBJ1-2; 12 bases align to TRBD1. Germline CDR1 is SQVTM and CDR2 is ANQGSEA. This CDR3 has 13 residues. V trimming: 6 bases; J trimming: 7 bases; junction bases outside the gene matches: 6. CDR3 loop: CSVPGQGAIGYTF. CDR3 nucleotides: TGCAGCGTGCCGGGACAGGGGGCGATTGGCTACACCTTC.

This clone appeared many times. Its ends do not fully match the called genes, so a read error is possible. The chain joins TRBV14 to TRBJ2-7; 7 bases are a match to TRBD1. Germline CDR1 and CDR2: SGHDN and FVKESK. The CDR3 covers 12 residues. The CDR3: CASSHLGQAWIF. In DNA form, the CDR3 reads TGTGCCAGCAGCCATCTCGGACAGGCGTGGATCTTC. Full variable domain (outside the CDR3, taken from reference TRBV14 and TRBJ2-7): EAGVTQFPSHSVIEKGQTVTLRCDPISGHDNLYWYRRVMGKEIKFLLHFVKESKQDESGMPNNRFLAERTGGTYSTLKVQPAELEDSGVYFCASSHLGQAWIFGPGTRLTVT.

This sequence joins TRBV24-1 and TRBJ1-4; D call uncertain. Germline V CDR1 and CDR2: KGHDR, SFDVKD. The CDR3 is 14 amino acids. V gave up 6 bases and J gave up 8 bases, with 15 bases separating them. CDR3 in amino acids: CATSPTGSREKLFF. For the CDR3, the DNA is TGTGCCACCAGTCCTACCGGGAGTCGGGAAAAACTGTTTTTT.

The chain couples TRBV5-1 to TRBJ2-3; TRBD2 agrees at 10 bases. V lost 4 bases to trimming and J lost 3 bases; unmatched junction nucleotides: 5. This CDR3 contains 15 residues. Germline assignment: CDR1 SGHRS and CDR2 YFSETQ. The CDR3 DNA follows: TGCGCCAGCAGCCCTGGACTAGCGGAAACAGATACGCAGTATTTT. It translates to CASSPGLAETDTQYF.

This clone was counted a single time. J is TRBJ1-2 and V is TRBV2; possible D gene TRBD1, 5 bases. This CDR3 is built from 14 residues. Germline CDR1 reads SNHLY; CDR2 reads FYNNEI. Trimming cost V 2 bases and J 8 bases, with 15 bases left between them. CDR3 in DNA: TGTGCCAGCAGTGAAATTCAGGGATTTGGGGGCTACACCTTC. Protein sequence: CASSEIQGFGGYTF. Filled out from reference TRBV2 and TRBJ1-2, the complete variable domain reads EPEVTQTPSHQVTQMGQEVILRCVPISNHLYFYWYRQILGQKVEFLVSFYNNEISEKSEIFDDQFSVERPDGSNFTLKIRSTKLEDSAMYFCASSEIQGFGGYTFGSGTRLTVV.

The CDR3 sequence is CASRPLAGTGMVGSPLHF. DNA for the CDR3: TGTGCCAGCAGACCCCTGGCTGGCACAGGGATGGTGGGTTCACCCCTCCACTTT. The chain has TRBV28 and TRBJ1-6; D may be TRBD1 (6 bases). Trimming removed 6 bases from V and 9 bases from J, with 27 bases in between. The CDR3 totals 18 residues. CDR1 is MDHEN and CDR2 is SYDVKM in the germline V gene.